A single sample gave rise to the 12 T cell receptor beta chains below, sequenced in a study of CD8 T cells in ankylosing spondylitis. TCRdb independently ran MiXCR on the 5' RACE reads; one entry per CDR3 protein. The sample records roughly 280,000 distinct CDR3 sequences, over 15% being singletons. Material for sequencing was blood, either unsorted or a sorted T cell fraction (not recorded which). These receptors came from a male donor with ankylosing spondylitis or in good health (not recorded which).

The chain uses TRBV9 and TRBJ2-4; D call uncertain. The V end lost 7 bases, the J end lost 3 bases, and 11 bases lay between the germline ends. There are 13 residues in the CDR3. Germline V CDR1 and CDR2: SGDLS, YYNGEE. The CDR3 DNA reads TGTGCCAGCGGGCCAGGCCTCAAAAACATTCAGTACTTC. Its protein product is CASGPGLKNIQYF. Based on the CDR3 plus reference TRBV9 and TRBJ2-4, the full variable domain is DSGVTQTPKHLITATGQRVTLRCSPRSGDLSVYWYQQSLDQGLQFLIQYYNGEERAKGNILERFSAQQFPDLHSELNLSSLELGDSALYFCASGPGLKNIQYFGAGTRLSVL.

Only a few counts were recorded for this clonotype. The chain links TRBV7-8 to TRBJ2-1; D tentatively fits TRBD1 or TRBD2 (5 bases each). V was clipped by 2 bases and J by 7 bases, with 18 bases between them. The CDR3 covers 16 residues. In germline, CDR1 is SGHVS, CDR2 FQNEAQ. CDR3 nucleotide sequence: TGTGCCAGCAGCTTATTTCCCGAGGGCGCAGGGAATGAGCAGTTCTTC. Protein product: CASSLFPEGAGNEQFF.

The rearrangement uses TRBV5-1 and TRBJ2-3; 7 nucleotides line up with TRBD2. The CDR3 is 15 residues long. From germline, CDR1 is SGHRS and CDR2 YFSETQ. Trimming took 4 bases from V and 3 from J; bases not matched to a gene: 8. CDR3 bases: TGCGCCAGCAGCCCTGGGGGGGGACGAACAGATACGCAGTATTTT. This codes for CASSPGGGRTDTQYF.

This clonotype was counted between two and nine times. The genes are TRBV24-1 and TRBJ2-3, with D perhaps matching TRBD1 (6 bases). Germline V gene lookup returns CDR1 KGHDR and CDR2 SFDVKD. The CDR3 sequence is 13 residues long. The ends were cut back, 4 bases at V and 3 bases at J, with 7 bases in the middle. The CDR3 coding sequence is TGTGCCACCAGTGAGACAGGTACAGATACGCAGTATTTT. Translated: CATSETGTDTQYF.

This clonotype has a single count. The CDR3 DNA sequence: TGCAGTGCATGGAAGGACAGTAGCACAGATACGCAGTATTTT. Translated: CSAWKDSSTDTQYF. The chain uses TRBV20-1 and TRBJ2-3, with D perhaps matching TRBD1 (6 bases). The CDR3 is 14 residues long. CDR1 is DFQATT, CDR2 SNEGSKA, per germline (reference sequence). V gave up 6 bases and J gave up 0 bases, with 13 bases separating them.

This chain connects TRBV7-6 to TRBJ2-2; D perhaps matches TRBD1 (5 bases). V lost 5 bases, J lost 5 bases, and 12 bases lay in between. Germline CDR1 is SGHVS and CDR2 is FNYEAQ. The CDR3 extends over 14 amino acids. CDR3 region: CASSQNQGTGELFF. The DNA of the CDR3 is TGTGCCAGCAGCCAAAACCAGGGTACCGGGGAGCTGTTTTTT. Using reference TRBV7-6 and TRBJ2-2 for the parts outside the CDR3, the full variable domain is GAGVSQSPRYKVTKRGQDVALRCDPISGHVSLYWYRQALGQGPEFLTYFNYEAQQDKSGLPNDRFSAERPEGSISTLTIQRTEQRDSAMYRCASSQNQGTGELFFGEGSRLTVL.

This clonotype was seen ten or more times. The chain has TRBV7-9 and TRBJ2-1; no firm D call. Trimming took off 1 base at V and 7 bases at J, with 8 bases between the two ends. Germline V CDR1 and CDR2: SEHNR, FQNEAQ (reference sequence). This CDR3 has 13 amino acids. The CDR3 loop reads CASSLGYLNEQFF. The CDR3 region has the DNA TGTGCCAGCAGCTTAGGCTACCTAAATGAGCAGTTCTTC.

This clonotype was counted a few times. The V and J genes are TRBV28 and TRBJ1-5, with D unclear. Germline loops: CDR1 MDHEN, CDR2 SYDVKM. The CDR3 is 14 residues long. Trimming took off 2 bases at V and 5 bases at J, with 10 bases between the two ends. The CDR3 DNA follows: TGTGCCAGCAGTTTACGACCGTTAGATCAGCCCCAGCATTTT. This gives the protein CASSLRPLDQPQHF.

As to this clonotype: This could be a read error, since a much larger clone is one nucleotide away. The chain combines TRBV6-1 with TRBJ2-7; no clear D gene. V was cut by 5 bases and J by 7 bases, with 15 bases left in between. The CDR3 sequence is 13 residues long. CDR1 is MNHNS and CDR2 is SASEGT in the germline V gene. The CDR3 loop is CASSTTVAGEQYV. The CDR3, as DNA: TGTGCCAGCAGTACGACCGTAGCTGGGGAGCAGTACGTC.

The chain carries TRBV28 and TRBJ2-7; D unresolved. V was cut by 8 bases and J by 2 bases, with 7 bases left in between. Germline CDR1 reads MDHEN; CDR2 reads SYDVKM. There are 11 residues in the CDR3. The CDR3 sequence is CASGGPYEQYV. In nucleotides, the CDR3 is TGTGCCAGCGGCGGACCCTACGAGCAGTACGTC.

Only a few counts were recorded for this clonotype. The chain has TRBV12-3 or TRBV12-4 and TRBJ1-5; a possible D gene is TRBD1 (6 bases). The CDR3 covers 15 residues. The ends were cut back, 6 bases at V and 2 bases at J, with 14 bases in the middle. The CDR3 loop is CASSEQGNGNQPQHF. The CDR3 DNA reads TGTGCCAGCAGCGAACAGGGTAATGGCAATCAGCCCCAGCATTTT.

The chain has TRBV11-2 and TRBJ1-1; D remains unclear. V was trimmed by 1 base and J by 2 bases, leaving 14 bases between them. The CDR3 contains 16 residues. The V gene's germline CDR1 is SGHAT and CDR2 FQNNGV. For the CDR3, the DNA is TGTGCCAGCAGCTTAGTGCCAGGAACCTTAAACACTGAAGCTTTCTTT. It specifies CASSLVPGTLNTEAFF.